This TCR beta chain was sequenced during a study of blood T cell repertoires in COVID-19. At the level of the study: PBMCs, B-cell-depleted T cells, or T cells were the source of the cDNA or gDNA that made up the material.

TCRdb's copy holds only in-frame clones and misses some; the assay was immunoSEQ multiplex PCR. The repertoire holds roughly 310,000 clones, with roughly 90% as singletons. The Seattle patients joined while their infection was active and were tracked longitudinally afterward. This clonotype was sampled from a woman aged 25-40 years with COVID-19, enrolled during active disease. Specimen: peripheral blood.

This CDR3 reads CASSTGADGYTF. CDR3 nucleotide sequence: TGTGCCAGCAGTACAGGGGCAGATGGCTACACCTTC. The chain employs TRBV12-3 or TRBV12-4 and TRBJ1-2; 7 bases are shared with TRBD1. With V trimmed by 5 bases and J by 6 bases, 3 bases remained unmatched. This CDR3 comprises 12 residues.